This TCR beta chain was sequenced during a study of T cell responses to AZD1222 COVID-19 vaccine. V lost 7 bases and J lost 0, with 9 bases in between. The CDR3 sequence is 13 residues long. Study observations and caveats: The donors showed a predominance of white British ancestry and of females, with possible underestimation of clonal diversity.

By share, this clone counts as medium-sized. Its antigen is not identified. Clones were read by immunoSEQ multiplex PCR, and TCRdb kept only the in-frame ones, dropping some. This repertoire shows about 83,000 clones, 80% to 90% found once; its top ten account for 3.4%. The TCR sequence derives from an adult who received the AZD1222 COVID-19 vaccine. The source was peripheral blood, collected 28 days after the second AZD1222 dose. The rearrangement links TRBV12-3 or TRBV12-4 to TRBJ1-1; D unresolved. The CDR3 loop is CASTAQVNTEAFF. For the CDR3, the DNA is TGTGCCAGCACCGCGCAAGTGAACACTGAAGCTTTCTTT.